A selection of T cell receptor beta chains follows, all from one sample in a study of human T cells and chemical hapten exposure. TCRdb recomputed calls from the RACE reads with MiXCR, one row per CDR3 protein. This sample yields under 130,000 distinct CDR3 sequences, of which approximately 11% are seen a single time; under 4.5% belongs to the top ten. Sequenced here: whole blood, sampled in connection with sensitization to the hapten diphenylcyclopropenone (DPC). Every receptor here comes from a woman between 40 and 50 years old with alopecia areata. Some clones in this sample may be carry-over from other donors' samples. Each CDR3 is given with its conserved first and last residue.

TRBV7-8,TRBJ2-3,CASSGGLGAPSSTDTQYF
TRBV28,TRBJ2-3,CASSPPSRDYTDTQYF
TRBV11-2,TRBJ2-1,CASSTHSGTHRWSYNEQFF
TRBV7-8,TRBJ1-1,CASSSTRGNTEAFF
TRBV3-1,TRBJ1-1,CASSQQGASTEAFF
TRBV28,TRBJ2-3,CASSFRQAGALDTQYF
TRBV10-2,TRBJ2-2,CASRDPSGELFF
TRBV4-1,TRBJ2-1,CASSSLASLDEQFF
TRBV4-1,TRBJ1-2,CASSQDRQNGYTF
TRBV20-1,TRBJ2-1,CSVTSGGAREQFF